This paragraph covers one TCR beta chain sequence. Its antigen is as yet unknown. The read gets to within 3 residues of the CDR3 end, and the germline J gene fills in the rest. The data were taken from a study of T cells in women clearing cervical HPV infection. Study outcomes and limitations: Cases and controls were distinguished at AUC roughly 0.86 by richness and V genes. TRBV6-7 abundance was lower in cases than controls (around 0.1% versus 0.15%).

There are 15 residues in the CDR3. Germline V gene data show CDR1 as SEHNR and CDR2 as FQNEAQ (reference sequence). The ends were cut back, 2 bases at V and 2 bases at J, with 7 bases in the middle. Average input was roughly 1,200 ng genomic DNA for immunoSEQ TCR beta CDR3 amplification. Using immunoSEQ multiplex PCR, the repertoire was profiled, and TCRdb retains in-frame clones only, with some absent. The record lists about 46,000 clones, of which the ten most abundant hold approximately 34%. This TCR came from a woman between 18 and 70 years old with a cervical HPV16 infection that either progressed to CIN3+ or cleared (not recorded which). The J gene is TRBJ2-6, the V gene TRBV7-9, with TRBD1 as a possible D gene (6 bases). Material: blood buffy coat. The CDR3 sequence: CASSLRGTGANVLTF. CDR3 DNA (partial): TGTGCCAGCAGCTTAAGGGGGACTGGGGCCAACGTC. Using reference TRBV7-9 and TRBJ2-6 for the parts outside the CDR3, the full variable domain is DTGVSQNPRHKITKRGQNVTFRCDPISEHNRLYWYRQTLGQGPEFLTYFQNEAQLEKSRLLSDRFSAERPKGSFSTLEIQRTEQGDSAMYLCASSLRGTGANVLTFGAGSRLTVL.